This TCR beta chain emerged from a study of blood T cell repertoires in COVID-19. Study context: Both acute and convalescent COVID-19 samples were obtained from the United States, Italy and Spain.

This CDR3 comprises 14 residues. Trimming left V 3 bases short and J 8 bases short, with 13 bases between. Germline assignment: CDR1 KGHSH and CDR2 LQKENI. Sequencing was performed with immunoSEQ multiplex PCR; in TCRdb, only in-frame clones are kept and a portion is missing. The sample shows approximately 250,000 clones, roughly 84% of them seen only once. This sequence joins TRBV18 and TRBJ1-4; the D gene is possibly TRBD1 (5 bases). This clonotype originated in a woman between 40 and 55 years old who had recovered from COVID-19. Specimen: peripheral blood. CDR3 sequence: CASSPQGGREKLFF. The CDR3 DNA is TGTGCCAGCTCACCCCAGGGAGGTCGGGAAAAACTGTTTTTT.